Listed below are T cell receptor beta chains from one sample, sequenced in a study of T cell changes during pregnancy in multiple sclerosis. Measured with immunoSEQ multiplex PCR; TCRdb has only the in-frame clones, and not every one. The data contain under 30,000 clones, 80% to 90% of them seen just once; the ten biggest clones take up around 6.9%. The specimen was CD8+ T cells from peripheral blood mononuclear cells, collected in the second trimester of pregnancy. The receptors were sampled from a female donor with multiple sclerosis, enrolled in a pregnancy study. CDR3s include the opening cysteine and the closing phenylalanine or tryptophan. The order of the fields is J gene, clone size, D gene, V gene, CDR3 DNA, CDR3 protein. The D gene is left open where the match is weak. Rows may omit the clone size; those that give it use once, few, many or a size class.

TRBJ2-5	-	TRBD2	TRBV5-1	TGCGCCAGCAGCTCCCTAGGGAGCGGGGGGTTTGAGACCCAGTACTTC	CASSSLGSGGFETQYF
TRBJ2-7	-	-	TRBV9	TGTGCCAGCAGCGTAGGGACAGAATTCTCCTACGAGCAGTACTTC	CASSVGTEFSYEQYF
TRBJ1-1	-	-	TRBV11-3	TGTGCCAGCAGCTCGAAAATAGCCTCAGACTTGCTGAACACTGAAGCTTTCTTT	CASSSKIASDLLNTEAFF
TRBJ2-7	once	TRBD1	TRBV4-3	TGCGCCAGCAGCCAAGATGACAGGGGGCCCTACGAGCAGTACTTC	CASSQDDRGPYEQYF
TRBJ2-1	-	-	TRBV6-1	TGTGCCAGCAGTGAATCCGTAGGGGTCTACAATGAGCAGTTCTTC	CASSESVGVYNEQFF
TRBJ1-2	-	-	TRBV6-1	TGTGCCAGCAGTGAGGGAGTGGGAAGGGCTCAGGGCTACACCTTC	CASSEGVGRAQGYTF
TRBJ2-1	-	TRBD2	TRBV5-1	TGCGCCAGCAGCTTAACTAGCGGGGGGCCCAACAATGAGCAGTTCTTC	CASSLTSGGPNNEQFF
TRBJ2-1	-	TRBD2	TRBV9	TGTGCCAGCAGCGTGGACAGGACTAGCGCCTACAATGAGCAGTTCTTC	CASSVDRTSAYNEQFF
TRBJ2-1	-	TRBD2	TRBV5-1	TGCGCCAGCGGATTAGCGGGAGACGACAATGAGCAGTTCTTC	CASGLAGDDNEQFF
TRBJ2-5	-	TRBD2	TRBV5-4	TGTGCCAGCAGCTCTGCGGGAGGGCTTGGGGAGACCCAGTACTTC	CASSSAGGLGETQYF
TRBJ2-3	-	TRBD2	TRBV6-5	TGTGCCAGCATTGGACTAGCGGGAGAGTGGAGAACGCAGTATTTT	CASIGLAGEWRTQYF
TRBJ2-3	-	-	TRBV28	TGTGCCAGCACCCCAGGTATCAGCCCAGATACGCAGTATTTT	CASTPGISPDTQYF
TRBJ2-5	-	-	TRBV7-9	TGTGCCAGCAGCTTAGACAGAGACCAAGAGACCCAGTACTTC	CASSLDRDQETQYF
TRBJ1-2	-	-	TRBV7-9	TGTGCCAGCAGCTTCCCAGGGCAGGAGGGCTACACCTTC	CASSFPGQEGYTF
TRBJ2-2	-	-	TRBV10-3	TGTGCCATCAGTGAAGGGGTAACCGGGGAGCTGTTTTTT	CAISEGVTGELFF
TRBJ1-3	once	-	TRBV7-8	TGTGCCAGCAGCTTAGCAACAGGCCGAACCGGAAACACCATATATTTT	CASSLATGRTGNTIYF